The T cell receptor beta chain under discussion was sequenced for a study of blood T cell repertoires in COVID-19. Study overall: COVID-19 samples, acute and convalescent, were from the United States, Italy and Spain. T cells, B-cell-depleted T cells, or PBMCs provided the cDNA or gDNA that served as material.

Original handling: Quantification of nucleated cells was approximated via reference gene primer amplification. Libraries were prepared by immunoSEQ multiplex PCR; TCRdb keeps only in-frame clonotypes and omits some of them. Clonal size and the V and J genes are those of that table, whereas D and trimming came from the DNA. The table records about 120,000 clones, around 78% of them present only once. CDR3 size: 14 residues. Germline V gene data show CDR1 as SQVTM and CDR2 as ANQGSEA. Trimming stripped 4 bases from V and 2 bases from J, with 12 bases between. The chain employs TRBV29-1 and TRBJ2-4; D possibly corresponds to TRBD2 (5 bases). The source of this sequence is a man aged 25-40 years with acute or convalescent COVID-19. Sequencing input: peripheral blood. The CDR3, as DNA: TGCAGCGTTGGTTACGGGATGTCCAAAAACATTCAGTACTTC. It translates to CSVGYGMSKNIQYF. Full variable domain (rest looked up from reference TRBV29-1 and TRBJ2-4): SAVISQKPSRDICQRGTSLTIQCQVDSQVTMMFWYRQQPGQSLTLIATANQGSEATYESGFVIDKFPISRPNLTFSTLTVSNMSPEDSSIYLCSVGYGMSKNIQYFGAGTRLSVL.